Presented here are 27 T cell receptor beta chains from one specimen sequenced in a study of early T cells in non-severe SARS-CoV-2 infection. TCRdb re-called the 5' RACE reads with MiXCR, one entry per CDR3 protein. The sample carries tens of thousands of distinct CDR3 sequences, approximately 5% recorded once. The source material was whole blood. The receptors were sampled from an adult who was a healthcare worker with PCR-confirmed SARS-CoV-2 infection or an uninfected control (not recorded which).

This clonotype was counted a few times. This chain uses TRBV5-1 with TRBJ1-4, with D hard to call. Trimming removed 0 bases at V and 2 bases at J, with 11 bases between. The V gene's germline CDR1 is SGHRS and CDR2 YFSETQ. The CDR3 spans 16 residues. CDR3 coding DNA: TGCGCCAGCAGCTTGGAGGCAATCCCGACTAATGAAAAACTGTTTTTT. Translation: CASSLEAIPTNEKLFF.

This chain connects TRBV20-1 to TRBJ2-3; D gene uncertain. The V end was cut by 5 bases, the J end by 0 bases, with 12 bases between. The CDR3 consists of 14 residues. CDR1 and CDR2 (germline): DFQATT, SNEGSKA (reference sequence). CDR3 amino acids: CSAHDAASTDTQYF. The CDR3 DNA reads TGCAGTGCTCACGACGCCGCTAGCACAGATACGCAGTATTTT.

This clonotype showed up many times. The CDR3 region is CSVGTSGRWVNTGELFF. In nucleotides, the CDR3 is TGCAGCGTGGGGACTAGCGGGAGATGGGTGAACACCGGGGAGCTGTTTTTT. The gene calls are TRBV29-1 and TRBJ2-2; TRBD2 agrees at 14 bases. Looked up from germline, CDR1 is SQVTM and CDR2 is ANQGSEA. CDR3 length: 17 amino acids. The ends lost 6 bases at V and 1 base at J; junction bases unmatched: 7.

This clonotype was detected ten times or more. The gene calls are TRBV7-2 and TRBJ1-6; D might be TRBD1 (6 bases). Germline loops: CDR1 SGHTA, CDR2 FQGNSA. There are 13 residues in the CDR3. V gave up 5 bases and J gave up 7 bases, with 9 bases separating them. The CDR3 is CASSTTGNSPLHF. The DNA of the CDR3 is TGTGCCAGCAGCACCACAGGGAATTCACCCCTCCACTTT.

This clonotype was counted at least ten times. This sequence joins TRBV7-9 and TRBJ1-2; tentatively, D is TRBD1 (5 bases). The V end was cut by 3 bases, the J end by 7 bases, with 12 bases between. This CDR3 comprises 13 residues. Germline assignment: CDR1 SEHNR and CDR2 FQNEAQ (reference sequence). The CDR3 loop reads CASSLGPSGGYTF. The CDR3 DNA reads TGTGCCAGCAGCTTGGGACCTTCTGGTGGCTACACCTTC.

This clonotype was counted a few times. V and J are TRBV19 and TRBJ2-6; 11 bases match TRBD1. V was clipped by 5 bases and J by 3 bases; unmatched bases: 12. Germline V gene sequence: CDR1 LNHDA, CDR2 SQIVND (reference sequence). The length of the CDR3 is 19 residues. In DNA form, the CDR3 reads TGTGCCAGTAGTGCGAGCCTTGGGACAGGGGGAAGTGGGGCCAACGTCCTGACTTTC. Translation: CASSASLGTGGSGANVLTF. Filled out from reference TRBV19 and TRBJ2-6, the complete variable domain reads DGGITQSPKYLFRKEGQNVTLSCEQNLNHDAMYWYRQDPGQGLRLIYYSQIVNDFQKGDIAEGYSVSREKKESFPLTVTSAQKNPTAFYLCASSASLGTGGSGANVLTFGAGSRLTVL.

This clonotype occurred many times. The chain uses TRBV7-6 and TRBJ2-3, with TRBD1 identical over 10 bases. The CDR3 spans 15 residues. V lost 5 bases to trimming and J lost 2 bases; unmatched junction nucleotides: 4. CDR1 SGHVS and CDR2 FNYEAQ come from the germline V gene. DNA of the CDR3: TGTGCCAGCAGCCTGGGACAGGGGCCCACAGATACGCAGTATTTT. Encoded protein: CASSLGQGPTDTQYF.

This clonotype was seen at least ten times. CDR3 protein: CAISEGMNLNGETQYF. In nucleotides, the CDR3 is TGTGCCATCAGTGAGGGGATGAACCTTAATGGGGAGACCCAGTACTTC. The chain is built from TRBV10-3 and TRBJ2-5; D gene ambiguous. The CDR3 is made up of 16 amino acids. Germline V gene data show CDR1 as ENHRY and CDR2 as SYGVKD. V was trimmed by 2 bases and J by 5 bases, leaving 18 bases between them.

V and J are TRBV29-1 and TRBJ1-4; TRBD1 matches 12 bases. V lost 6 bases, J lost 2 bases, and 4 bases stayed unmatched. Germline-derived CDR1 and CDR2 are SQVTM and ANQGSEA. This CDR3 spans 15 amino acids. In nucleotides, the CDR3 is TGCAGCGTCCCCGGGACAGGGGGCACTAATGAAAAACTGTTTTTT. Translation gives CSVPGTGGTNEKLFF.

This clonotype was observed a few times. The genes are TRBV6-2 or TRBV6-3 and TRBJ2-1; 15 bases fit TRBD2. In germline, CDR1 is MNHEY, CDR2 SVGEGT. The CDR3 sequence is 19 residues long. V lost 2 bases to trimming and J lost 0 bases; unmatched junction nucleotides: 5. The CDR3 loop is CASSYPGLAGGHSYNEQFF. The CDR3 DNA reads TGTGCCAGCAGTTACCCGGGACTAGCGGGGGGCCACTCCTACAATGAGCAGTTCTTC.

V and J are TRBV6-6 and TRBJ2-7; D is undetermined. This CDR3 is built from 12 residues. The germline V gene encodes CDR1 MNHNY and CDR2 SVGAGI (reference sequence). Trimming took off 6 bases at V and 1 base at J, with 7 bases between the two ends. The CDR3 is CASRTESYEQYF. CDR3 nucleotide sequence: TGTGCCAGCAGGACTGAGTCCTACGAGCAGTACTTC.

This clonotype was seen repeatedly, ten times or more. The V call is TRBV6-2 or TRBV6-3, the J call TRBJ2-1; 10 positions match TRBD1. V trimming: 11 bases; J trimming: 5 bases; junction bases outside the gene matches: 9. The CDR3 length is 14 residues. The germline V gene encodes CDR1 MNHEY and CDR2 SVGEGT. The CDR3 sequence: CALWDRGSHNEQFF. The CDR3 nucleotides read TGTGCCCTATGGGACAGGGGATCTCACAATGAGCAGTTCTTC.

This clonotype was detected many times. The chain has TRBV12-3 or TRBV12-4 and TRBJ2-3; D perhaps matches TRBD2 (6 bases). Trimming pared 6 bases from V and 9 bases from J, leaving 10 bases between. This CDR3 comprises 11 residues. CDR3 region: CASRGGATQYF. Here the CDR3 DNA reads TGTGCCAGCAGGGGAGGAGCGACGCAGTATTTT.

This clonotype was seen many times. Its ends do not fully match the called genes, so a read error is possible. CDR3 in amino acids: CSASPTGVYDYTF. The CDR3 DNA reads TGCAGTGCTAGCCCGACAGGGGTTTATGACTACACCTTC. J is TRBJ1-2 and V is TRBV20-1; 8 positions match TRBD1. The CDR3 sequence is 13 residues long. Germline V gene sequence: CDR1 DFQATT, CDR2 SNEGSKA (reference sequence).

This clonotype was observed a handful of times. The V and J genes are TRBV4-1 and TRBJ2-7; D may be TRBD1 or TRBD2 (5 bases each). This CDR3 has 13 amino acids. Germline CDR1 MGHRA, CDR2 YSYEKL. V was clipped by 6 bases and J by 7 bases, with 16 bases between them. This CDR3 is CASSQGAFREQYF. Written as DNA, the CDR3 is TGCGCCAGCAGTCAGGGAGCCTTTCGGGAGCAGTACTTC.

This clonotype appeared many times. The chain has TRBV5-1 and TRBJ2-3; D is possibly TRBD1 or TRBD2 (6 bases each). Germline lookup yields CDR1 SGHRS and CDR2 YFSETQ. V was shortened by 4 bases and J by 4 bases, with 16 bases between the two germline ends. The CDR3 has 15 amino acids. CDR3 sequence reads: CASSTALGGPDTQYF. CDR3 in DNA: TGCGCCAGCAGCACCGCCCTCGGGGGCCCAGATACGCAGTATTTT.

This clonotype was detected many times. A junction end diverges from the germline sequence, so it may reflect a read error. CDR3: CASSLAGAYNEQFF. The CDR3 region has the DNA TGTGCCAGCAGTCTAGCGGGGGCCTACAATGAGCAGTTCTTC. The genes are TRBV12-3 or TRBV12-4 and TRBJ2-1, with 10 bases matching TRBD2. The CDR3 is 14 residues long.

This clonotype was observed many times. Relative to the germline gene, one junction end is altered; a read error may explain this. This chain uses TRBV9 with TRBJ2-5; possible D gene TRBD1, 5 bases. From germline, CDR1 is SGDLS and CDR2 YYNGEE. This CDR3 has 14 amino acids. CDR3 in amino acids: CASSVGWGRETRYF. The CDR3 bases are TGTGCCAGCAGCGTAGGCTGGGGCAGAGAGACCCGGTACTTC.

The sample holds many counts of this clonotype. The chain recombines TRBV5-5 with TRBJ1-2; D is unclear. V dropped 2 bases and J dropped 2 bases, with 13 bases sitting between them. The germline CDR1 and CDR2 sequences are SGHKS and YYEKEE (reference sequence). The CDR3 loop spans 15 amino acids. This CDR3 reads CASSLGSGRNYGYTF. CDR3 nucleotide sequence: TGTGCCAGCAGCTTAGGTTCTGGGAGGAACTATGGCTACACCTTC.

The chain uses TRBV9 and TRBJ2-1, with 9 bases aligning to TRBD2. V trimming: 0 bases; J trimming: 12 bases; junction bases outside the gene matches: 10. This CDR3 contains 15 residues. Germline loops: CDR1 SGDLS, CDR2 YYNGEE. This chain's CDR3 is CASSVVASGDSRQFF. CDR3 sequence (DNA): TGTGCCAGCAGCGTAGTTGCTAGCGGGGATAGTCGGCAGTTCTTC.

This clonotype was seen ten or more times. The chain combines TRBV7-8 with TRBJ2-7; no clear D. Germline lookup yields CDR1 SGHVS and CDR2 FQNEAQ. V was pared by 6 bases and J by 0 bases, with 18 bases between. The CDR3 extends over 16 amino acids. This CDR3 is CASSQNWPGSSYEQYF. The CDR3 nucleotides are TGTGCCAGCAGTCAGAACTGGCCGGGCAGCTCCTACGAGCAGTACTTC.

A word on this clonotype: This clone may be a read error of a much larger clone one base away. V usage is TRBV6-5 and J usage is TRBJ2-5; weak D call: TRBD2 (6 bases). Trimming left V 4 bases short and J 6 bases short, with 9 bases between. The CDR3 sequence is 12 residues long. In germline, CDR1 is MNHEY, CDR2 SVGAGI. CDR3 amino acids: CASSSTRKTQYF. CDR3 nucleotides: TGTGCCAGCAGTTCGACTAGGAAGACCCAGTACTTC.

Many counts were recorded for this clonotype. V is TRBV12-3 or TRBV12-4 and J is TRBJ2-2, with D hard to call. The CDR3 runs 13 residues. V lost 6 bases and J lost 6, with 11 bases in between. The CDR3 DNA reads TGTGCCAGCAGCGAATTTATGGCCGGGGAGCTGTTTTTT. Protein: CASSEFMAGELFF.

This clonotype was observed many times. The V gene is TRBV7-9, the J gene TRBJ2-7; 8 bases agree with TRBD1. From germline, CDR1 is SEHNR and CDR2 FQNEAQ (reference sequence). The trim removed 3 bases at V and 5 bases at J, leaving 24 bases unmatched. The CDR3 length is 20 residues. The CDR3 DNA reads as TGTGCCAGCAGCTTCTCACTCGGACAGGGCCTAAGAGTCTCGAGGAACGAGCAGTACTTC. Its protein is CASSFSLGQGLRVSRNEQYF.

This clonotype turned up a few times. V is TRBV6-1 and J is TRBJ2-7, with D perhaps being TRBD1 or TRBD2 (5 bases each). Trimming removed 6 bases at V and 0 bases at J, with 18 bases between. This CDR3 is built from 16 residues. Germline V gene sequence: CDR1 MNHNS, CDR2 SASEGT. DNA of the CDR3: TGTGCCAGCAGCAATCTACCGGGACGGTTCTCCTACGAGCAGTACTTC. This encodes CASSNLPGRFSYEQYF.

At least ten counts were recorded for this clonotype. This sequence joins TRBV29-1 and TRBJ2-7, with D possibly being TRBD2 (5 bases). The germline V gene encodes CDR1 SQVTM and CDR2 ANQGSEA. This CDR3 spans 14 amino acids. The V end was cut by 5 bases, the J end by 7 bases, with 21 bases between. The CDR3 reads CSVTPTVGLVEQYF. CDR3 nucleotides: TGCAGCGTTACCCCGACCGTAGGACTGGTGGAGCAGTACTTC.

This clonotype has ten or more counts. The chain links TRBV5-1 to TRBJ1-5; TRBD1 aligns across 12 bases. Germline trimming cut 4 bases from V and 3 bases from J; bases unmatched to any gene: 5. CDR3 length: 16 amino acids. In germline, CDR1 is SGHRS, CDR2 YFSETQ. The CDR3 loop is CASSPGTGGFNQPQHF. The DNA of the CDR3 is TGCGCCAGCAGCCCCGGGACAGGGGGCTTCAATCAGCCCCAGCATTTT.